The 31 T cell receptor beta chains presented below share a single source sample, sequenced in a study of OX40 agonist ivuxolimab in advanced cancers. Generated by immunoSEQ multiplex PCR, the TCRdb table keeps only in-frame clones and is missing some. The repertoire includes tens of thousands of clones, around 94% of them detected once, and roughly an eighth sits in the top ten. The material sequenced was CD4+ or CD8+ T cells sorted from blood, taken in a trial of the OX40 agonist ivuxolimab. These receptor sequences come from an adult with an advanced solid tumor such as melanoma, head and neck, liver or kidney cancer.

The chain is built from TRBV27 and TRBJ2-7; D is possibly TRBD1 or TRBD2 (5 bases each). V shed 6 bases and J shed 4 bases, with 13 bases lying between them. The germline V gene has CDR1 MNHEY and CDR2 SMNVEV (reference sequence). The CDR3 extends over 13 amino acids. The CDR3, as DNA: TGTGCCAGCAGGGGGGTGGGCTTTTACGAGCAGTACTTC. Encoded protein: CASRGVGFYEQYF.

CDR3 DNA sequence: TGCAGCGTTGGTCCCCTTCCGATCTATGGCTACACCTTC. Translated: CSVGPLPIYGYTF. The chain is built from TRBV29-1 and TRBJ1-2, with D uncertain. The CDR3 has 13 residues. CDR1 is SQVTM and CDR2 is ANQGSEA in the germline V gene. V lost 4 bases, J lost 4 bases, and 13 bases lay in between.

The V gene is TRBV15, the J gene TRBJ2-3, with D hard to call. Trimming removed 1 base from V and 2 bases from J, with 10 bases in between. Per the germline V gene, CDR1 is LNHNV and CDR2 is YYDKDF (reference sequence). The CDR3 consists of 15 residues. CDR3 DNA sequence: TGTGCCACCAGCAGAGCCTTGGGCTCCACAGATACGCAGTATTTT. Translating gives CATSRALGSTDTQYF. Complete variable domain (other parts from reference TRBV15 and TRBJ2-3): DAMVIQNPRYQVTQFGKPVTLSCSQTLNHNVMYWYQQKSSQAPKLLFHYYDKDFNNEADTPDNFQSRRPNTSFCFLDIRSPGLGDTAMYLCATSRALGSTDTQYFGPGTRLTVL.

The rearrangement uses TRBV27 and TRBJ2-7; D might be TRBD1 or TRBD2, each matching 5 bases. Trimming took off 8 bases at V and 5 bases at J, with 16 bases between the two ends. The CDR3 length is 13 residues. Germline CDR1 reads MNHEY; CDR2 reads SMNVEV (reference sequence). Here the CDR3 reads CASSGQGAHEQYF. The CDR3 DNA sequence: TGTGCCAGCTCGGGGCAGGGAGCCCACGAGCAGTACTTC.

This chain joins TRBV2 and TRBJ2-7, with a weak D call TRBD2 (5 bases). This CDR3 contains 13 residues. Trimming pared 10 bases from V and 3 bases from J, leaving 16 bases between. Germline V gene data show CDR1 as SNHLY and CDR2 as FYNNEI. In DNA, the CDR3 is TGTGCCAACCGAGCGGAAAACTTCTACGAGCAGTACTTC. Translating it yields CANRAENFYEQYF. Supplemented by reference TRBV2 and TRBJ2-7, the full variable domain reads EPEVTQTPSHQVTQMGQEVILRCVPISNHLYFYWYRQILGQKVEFLVSFYNNEISEKSEIFDDQFSVERPDGSNFTLKIRSTKLEDSAMYFCANRAENFYEQYFGPGTRLTVT.

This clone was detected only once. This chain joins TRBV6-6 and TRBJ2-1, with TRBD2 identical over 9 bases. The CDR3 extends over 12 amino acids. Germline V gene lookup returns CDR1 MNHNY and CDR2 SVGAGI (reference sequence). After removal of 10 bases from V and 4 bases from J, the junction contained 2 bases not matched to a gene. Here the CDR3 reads CATSGVYNEQFF. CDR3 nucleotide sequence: TGTGCCACTAGCGGGGTGTACAATGAGCAGTTCTTC.

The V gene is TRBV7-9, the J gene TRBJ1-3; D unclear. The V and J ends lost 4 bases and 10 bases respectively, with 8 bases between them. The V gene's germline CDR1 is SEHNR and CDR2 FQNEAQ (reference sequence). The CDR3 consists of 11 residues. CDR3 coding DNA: TGTGCCAGCAGCTCCGACGGGACCATATATTTT. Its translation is CASSSDGTIYF. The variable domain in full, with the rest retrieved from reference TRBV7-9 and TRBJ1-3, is DTGVSQNPRHKITKRGQNVTFRCDPISEHNRLYWYRQTLGQGPEFLTYFQNEAQLEKSRLLSDRFSAERPKGSFSTLEIQRTEQGDSAMYLCASSSDGTIYFGEGSWLTVV.

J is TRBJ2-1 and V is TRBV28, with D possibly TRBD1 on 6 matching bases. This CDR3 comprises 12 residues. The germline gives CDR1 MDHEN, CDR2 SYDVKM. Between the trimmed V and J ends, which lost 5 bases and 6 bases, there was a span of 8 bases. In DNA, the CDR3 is TGTGCCAGCAGTATGGACAGCAATGAGCAGTTCTTC. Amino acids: CASSMDSNEQFF.

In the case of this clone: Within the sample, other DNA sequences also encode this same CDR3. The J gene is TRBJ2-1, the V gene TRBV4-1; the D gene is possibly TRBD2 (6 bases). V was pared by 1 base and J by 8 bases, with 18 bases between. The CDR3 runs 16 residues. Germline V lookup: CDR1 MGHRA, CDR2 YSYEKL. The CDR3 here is CASSQVTLAGSHEQFF. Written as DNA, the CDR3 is TGCGCCAGCAGCCAAGTGACATTGGCGGGATCTCATGAGCAGTTCTTC.

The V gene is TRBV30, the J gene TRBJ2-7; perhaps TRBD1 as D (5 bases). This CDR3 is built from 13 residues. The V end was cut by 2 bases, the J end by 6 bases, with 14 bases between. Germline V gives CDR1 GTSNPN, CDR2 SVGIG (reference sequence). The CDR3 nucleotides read TGTGCCTGGAGTTTCAGGGCCTCCCCCGAGCAGTACTTC. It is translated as CAWSFRASPEQYF.

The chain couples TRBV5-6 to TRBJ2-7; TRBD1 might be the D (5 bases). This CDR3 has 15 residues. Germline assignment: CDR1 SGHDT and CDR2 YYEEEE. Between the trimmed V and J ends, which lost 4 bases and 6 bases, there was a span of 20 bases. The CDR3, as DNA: TGTGCCAGCAGCCCACCCTCTAAGGGGTACGGCGAGCAGTACTTC. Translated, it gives CASSPPSKGYGEQYF.

The CDR3 nucleotides read TGCGCCAGCAGCCAAGATTGGAGCACACTCTCCTACGAGCAGTACTTC. Its translation is CASSQDWSTLSYEQYF. V usage is TRBV4-1 and J usage is TRBJ2-7; D not resolved. Germline loops: CDR1 MGHRA, CDR2 YSYEKL. The CDR3 extends over 16 amino acids. Between the trimmed V and J ends, which lost 0 bases and 0 bases, there was a span of 12 bases.

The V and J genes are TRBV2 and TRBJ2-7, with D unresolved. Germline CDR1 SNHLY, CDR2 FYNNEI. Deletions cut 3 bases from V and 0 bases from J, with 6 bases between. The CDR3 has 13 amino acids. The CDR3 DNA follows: TGTGCCAGCAGTGACCCGCTCTCCTACGAGCAGTACTTC. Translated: CASSDPLSYEQYF.

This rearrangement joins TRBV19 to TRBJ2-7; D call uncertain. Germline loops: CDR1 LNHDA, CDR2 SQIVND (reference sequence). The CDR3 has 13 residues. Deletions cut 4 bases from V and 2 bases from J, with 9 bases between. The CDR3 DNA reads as TGTGCCAGTAGTACAACGGCGGCCTACGAGCAGTACTTC. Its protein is CASSTTAAYEQYF.

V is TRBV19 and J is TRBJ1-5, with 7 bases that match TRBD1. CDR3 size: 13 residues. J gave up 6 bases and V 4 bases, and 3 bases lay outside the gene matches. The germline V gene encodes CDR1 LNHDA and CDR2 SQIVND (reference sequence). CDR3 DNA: TGTGCCAGTAGTACAACAGGGGCTCAGCCCCAGCATTTT. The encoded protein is CASSTTGAQPQHF. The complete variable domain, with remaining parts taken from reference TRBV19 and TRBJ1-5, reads DGGITQSPKYLFRKEGQNVTLSCEQNLNHDAMYWYRQDPGQGLRLIYYSQIVNDFQKGDIAEGYSVSREKKESFPLTVTSAQKNPTAFYLCASSTTGAQPQHFGDGTRLSIL.

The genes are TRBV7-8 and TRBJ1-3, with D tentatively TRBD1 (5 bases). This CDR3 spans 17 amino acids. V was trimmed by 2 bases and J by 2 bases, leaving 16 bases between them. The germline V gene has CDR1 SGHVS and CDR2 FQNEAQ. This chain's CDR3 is CASSLSGGENTGNTIYF. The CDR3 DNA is TGTGCCAGCAGCTTATCGGGGGGAGAGAACACTGGAAACACCATATATTTT.

The CDR3 DNA sequence: TGTGCCAGCAGTTTTCGTGCGGATACGCAGTATTTT. This encodes CASSFRADTQYF. The rearrangement uses TRBV28 and TRBJ2-3; D remains unclear. From germline, CDR1 is MDHEN and CDR2 SYDVKM. V was cut by 3 bases and J by 6 bases, with 7 bases left in between. The CDR3 has 12 amino acids.

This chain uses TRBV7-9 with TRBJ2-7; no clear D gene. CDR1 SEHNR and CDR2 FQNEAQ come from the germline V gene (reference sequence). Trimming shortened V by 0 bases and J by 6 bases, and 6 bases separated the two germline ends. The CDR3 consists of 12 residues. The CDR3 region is CASSLADAEQYF. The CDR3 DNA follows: TGTGCCAGCAGCTTAGCGGATGCCGAGCAGTACTTC.

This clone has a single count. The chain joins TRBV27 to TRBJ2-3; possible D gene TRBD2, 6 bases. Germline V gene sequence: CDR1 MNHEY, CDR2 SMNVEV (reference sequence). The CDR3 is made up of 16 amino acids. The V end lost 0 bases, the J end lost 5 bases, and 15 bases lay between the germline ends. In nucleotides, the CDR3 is TGTGCCAGCAGTTTATCGATAATGGTCGGGGGAGATACGCAGTATTTT. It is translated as CASSLSIMVGGDTQYF.

The DNA for the CDR3 is TGTGCCAGCAGCTTAGTTGGAGGAGGTGCTAGCACAGATACGCAGTATTTT. This sequence encodes CASSLVGGGASTDTQYF. The chain couples TRBV7-6 to TRBJ2-3; a weak D match, TRBD2 (5 bases). The germline CDR1 and CDR2 sequences are SGHVS and FNYEAQ. Trimming shortened V by 1 base and J by 0 bases, and 14 bases separated the two germline ends. The length of the CDR3 is 17 residues.

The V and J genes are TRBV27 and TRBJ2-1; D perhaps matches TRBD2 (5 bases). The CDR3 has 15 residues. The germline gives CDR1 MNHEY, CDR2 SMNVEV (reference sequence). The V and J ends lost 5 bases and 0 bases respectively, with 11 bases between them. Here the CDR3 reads CASSLSALSYNEQFF. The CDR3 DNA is TGTGCCAGCAGTCTTAGCGCCCTCTCCTACAATGAGCAGTTCTTC.

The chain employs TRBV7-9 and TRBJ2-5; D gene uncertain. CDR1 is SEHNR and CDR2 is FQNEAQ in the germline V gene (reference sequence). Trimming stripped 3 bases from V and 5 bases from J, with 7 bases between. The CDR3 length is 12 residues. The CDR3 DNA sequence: TGTGCCAGCAGCTTTGATGGGGAGACCCAGTACTTC. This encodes CASSFDGETQYF.

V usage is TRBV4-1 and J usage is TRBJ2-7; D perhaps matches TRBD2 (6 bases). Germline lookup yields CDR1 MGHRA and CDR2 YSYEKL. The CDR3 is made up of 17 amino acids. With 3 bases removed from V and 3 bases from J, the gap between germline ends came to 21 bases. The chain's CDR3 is CASSHPQSGRYYYEQYF. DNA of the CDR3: TGCGCCAGCAGCCACCCACAATCCGGGAGATACTACTACGAGCAGTACTTC.

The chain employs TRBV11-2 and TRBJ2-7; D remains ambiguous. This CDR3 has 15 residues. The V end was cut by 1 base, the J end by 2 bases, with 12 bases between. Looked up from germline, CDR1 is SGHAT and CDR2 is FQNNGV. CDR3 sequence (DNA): TGTGCCAGCAGCTTAGCCGGTCCTGGAGCCTACGAGCAGTACTTC. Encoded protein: CASSLAGPGAYEQYF.

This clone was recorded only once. CDR3 in DNA: TGTGCCAGCAGCCAAGATACGGACGGGGGGGGACTTAGAGCTTTCTTT. Its translation: CASSQDTDGGGLRAFF. The gene calls are TRBV4-2 and TRBJ1-1; a weak D match, TRBD1 (5 bases). V lost 0 bases and J 10 bases, leaving 21 bases between the germline ends. The CDR3 has 16 amino acids. Germline V gene data show CDR1 as LGHNA and CDR2 as YNFKEQ.

In DNA, the CDR3 is TGTGCCAGCAGTGGCCGGGACAGGGTGGCCGGGGAGCTGTTTTTT. Amino acids: CASSGRDRVAGELFF. The chain couples TRBV25-1 to TRBJ2-2, with 9 bases fitting TRBD1. Trimming removed 4 bases from V and 6 bases from J; junction bases left unmatched: 6. This CDR3 contains 15 residues. The germline V gene has CDR1 MGHDK and CDR2 SYGVNS.

The CDR3 DNA follows: TGTGCCAGCAGCTTAGCGACTAGCGGATACGAGCAGTACTTC. Amino acid sequence: CASSLATSGYEQYF. The chain carries TRBV11-2 and TRBJ2-7; 9 bases are a match to TRBD2. The CDR3 sequence is 14 residues long. V shed 1 base, J shed 4 bases, and the junction held 2 bases outside the gene matches. Germline CDR1 is SGHAT and CDR2 is FQNNGV.

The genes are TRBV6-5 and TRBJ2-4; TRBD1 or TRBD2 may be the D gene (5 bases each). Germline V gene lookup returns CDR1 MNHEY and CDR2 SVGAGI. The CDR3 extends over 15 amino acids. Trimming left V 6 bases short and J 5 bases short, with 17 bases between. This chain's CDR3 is CASRDLGREENIQYF. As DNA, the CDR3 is TGTGCCAGCAGAGATCTGGGACGGGAAGAAAACATTCAGTACTTC.

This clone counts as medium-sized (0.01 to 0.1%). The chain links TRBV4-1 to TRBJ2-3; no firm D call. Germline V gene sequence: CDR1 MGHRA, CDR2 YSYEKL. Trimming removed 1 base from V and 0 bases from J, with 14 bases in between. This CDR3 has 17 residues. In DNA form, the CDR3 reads TGCGCCAGCAGCCAAGCCCGGACGATATCTAGCACAGATACGCAGTATTTT. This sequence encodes CASSQARTISSTDTQYF.

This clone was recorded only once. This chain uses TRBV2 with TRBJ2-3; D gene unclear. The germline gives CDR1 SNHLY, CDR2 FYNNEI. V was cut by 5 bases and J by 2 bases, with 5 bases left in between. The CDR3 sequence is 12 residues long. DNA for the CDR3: TGTGCCAGCAGTCTGAACACAGATACGCAGTATTTT. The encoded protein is CASSLNTDTQYF.

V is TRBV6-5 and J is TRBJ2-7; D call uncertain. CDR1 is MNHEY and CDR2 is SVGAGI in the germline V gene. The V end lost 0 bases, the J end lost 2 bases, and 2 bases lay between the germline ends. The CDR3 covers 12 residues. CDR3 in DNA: TGTGCCAGCAGTTACTCGCCCTACGAGCAGTACTTC. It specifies CASSYSPYEQYF.